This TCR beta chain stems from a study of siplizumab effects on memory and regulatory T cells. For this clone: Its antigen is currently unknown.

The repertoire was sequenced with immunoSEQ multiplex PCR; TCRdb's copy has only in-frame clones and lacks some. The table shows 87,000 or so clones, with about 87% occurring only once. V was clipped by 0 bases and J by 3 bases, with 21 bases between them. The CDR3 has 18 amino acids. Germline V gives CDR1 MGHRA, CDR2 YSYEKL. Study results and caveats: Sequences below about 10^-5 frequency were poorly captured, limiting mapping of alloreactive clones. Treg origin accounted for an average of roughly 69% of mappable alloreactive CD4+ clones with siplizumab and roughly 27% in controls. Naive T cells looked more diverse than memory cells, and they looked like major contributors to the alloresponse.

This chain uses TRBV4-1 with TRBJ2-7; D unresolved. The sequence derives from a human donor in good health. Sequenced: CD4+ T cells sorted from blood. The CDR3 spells CASSQDSMGGPPIYEQYF. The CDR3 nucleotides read TGCGCCAGCAGCCAAGATTCCATGGGCGGCCCCCCGATCTACGAGCAGTACTTC.